This TCR beta chain was observed in a study of blood T cell repertoires in COVID-19. Study details: The cDNA or gDNA used as material had been derived from T cells, B-cell-depleted T cells, or PBMCs.

Trimming cost V 10 bases and J 7 bases; bases outside gene matches: 6. CDR3 length equals 13 residues. Seattle-derived patients entered the study during active infection and were followed longitudinally. Original analysis: Reference gene primer amplification yielded estimated nucleated cell counts. Sequenced by immunoSEQ multiplex PCR; TCRdb stores in-frame clones only, minus some. The V and J calls and clone size come from that table; D and trimming were worked out from the DNA. The sample contains some 54,000 clones, over 75% of which appear only once. The origin of this receptor is a woman older than 75 with COVID-19, enrolled during active disease. Sequenced: peripheral blood. This sequence joins TRBV23-1 and TRBJ2-1; 11 nucleotides line up with TRBD1. TRBV23-1 is an ORF, and what it does is uncertain. In nucleotides, the CDR3 is TGCGCCACAACAAGGGACAGGGGGAATGAGCAGTTCTTC. This gives the protein CATTRDRGNEQFF.